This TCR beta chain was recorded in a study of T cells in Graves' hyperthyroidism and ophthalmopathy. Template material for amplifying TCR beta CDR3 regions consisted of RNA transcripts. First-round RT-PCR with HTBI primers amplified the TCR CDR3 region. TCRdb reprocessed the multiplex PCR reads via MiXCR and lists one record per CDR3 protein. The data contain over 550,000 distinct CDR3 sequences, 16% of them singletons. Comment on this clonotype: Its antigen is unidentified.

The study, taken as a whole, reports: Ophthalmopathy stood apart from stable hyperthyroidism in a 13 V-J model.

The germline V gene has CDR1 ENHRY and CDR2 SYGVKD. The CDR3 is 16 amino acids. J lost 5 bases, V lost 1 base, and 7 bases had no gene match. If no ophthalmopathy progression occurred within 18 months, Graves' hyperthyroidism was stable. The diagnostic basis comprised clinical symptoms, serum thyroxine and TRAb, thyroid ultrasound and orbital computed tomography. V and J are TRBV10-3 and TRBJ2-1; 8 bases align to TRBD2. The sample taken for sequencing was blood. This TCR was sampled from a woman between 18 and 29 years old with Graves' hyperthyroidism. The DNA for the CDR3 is TGTGCCATCAGTGAGTACAGCGGGAGAGTAAACAATGAGCAGTTCTTC. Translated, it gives CAISEYSGRVNNEQFF.